The clone carrying this T cell receptor beta chain was counted many times. The antigen remains unidentified. Researchers took RNA transcripts and amplified the TCR beta CDR3 regions from them. An initial round of RT-PCR targeting the TCR CDR3 relied on the HTBI primer set. TCRdb re-called the multiplex PCR reads through MiXCR, storing one row per CDR3 protein. Here the sample spans 600,000 to 900,000 distinct CDR3 sequences, approximately 16% being singletons. The CDR3 contains 14 residues. Losses at the gene ends were 3 bases for V and 6 bases for J; bases not matched to a gene: 7. Germline lookup yields CDR1 SGHRS and CDR2 YFSETQ. This sample is part of a study of T cells in Graves' hyperthyroidism and ophthalmopathy. Across the study: Staff took peripheral blood when the initial diagnosis was made, before any treatment began.

Study-wide results and caveats: Classification by a 13 V-J model distinguished ophthalmopathy from stable hyperthyroidism.

Patients having uncontrolled infection, another autoimmune disease, pregnancy or lactation were not included. Together with thyroid ultrasound, orbital computed tomography, serum thyroxine and TRAb, clinical symptoms were used for diagnoses. The chain has TRBV5-1 and TRBJ2-3; 7 nucleotides line up with TRBD2. The sample comprised blood. This receptor was obtained from a man between 18 and 35 years old with Graves' hyperthyroidism. CDR3 DNA: TGCGCCAGCAGCTCCCCAGGACTAGTGGATACGCAGTATTTT. The encoded protein is CASSSPGLVDTQYF. Complete variable domain (other parts from reference TRBV5-1 and TRBJ2-3): KAGVTQTPRYLIKTRGQQVTLSCSPISGHRSVSWYQQTPGQGLQFLFEYFSETQRNKGNFPGRFSGRQFSNSRSEMNVSTLELGDSALYLCASSSPGLVDTQYFGPGTRLTVL.